A single sample is the source of the 26 T cell receptor beta chains below, sequenced in a study of blood T cell repertoires in COVID-19. Assay: immunoSEQ multiplex PCR; the TCRdb copy retains only in-frame clones and omits some. The table shows more than 300,000 clones, with 80% to 90% occurring only once. The sample was PBMCs or T cells enriched from blood (not recorded which). The source of these receptors is a woman younger than 30 who had recovered from COVID-19.

To note about this clone: This clone may be a read error of a much larger clone one base away. The chain carries TRBV11-3 and TRBJ2-2; D might be TRBD2 (5 bases). The CDR3 has 13 amino acids. Germline V CDR1 and CDR2: SGHNT, YENEEA. Trimming took 3 bases from V and 4 from J, leaving 6 bases between them. CDR3 nucleotides: TGTGCCAGCAGCTTCGGGGTCACCGGGGAGCTGTTTTTT. Amino acid sequence: CASSFGVTGELFF.

This clone was seen once. This chain links TRBV15 with TRBJ2-7; 7 nucleotides align to TRBD1. V lost 0 bases, J lost 7 bases, and 9 bases stayed unmatched. Germline V gene sequence: CDR1 LNHNV, CDR2 YYDKDF (reference sequence). The CDR3 totals 15 residues. The CDR3 bases are TGTGCCACCAGCAGAGATCAACAGGGGTTAGGAGAGCAGTACTTC. Its protein is CATSRDQQGLGEQYF.

The chain uses TRBV27 and TRBJ1-4; TRBD1 matches at 9 bases. V shed 5 bases and J 7 bases; nucleotides not matched to a gene: 11. The CDR3 extends over 16 amino acids. Germline CDR1 is MNHEY and CDR2 is SMNVEV (reference sequence). The CDR3 spells CASSTPNRGRAEKLFF. The CDR3 coding sequence is TGTGCCAGCAGTACCCCAAACAGGGGGCGTGCTGAAAAACTGTTTTTT.

The chain's CDR3 is CASSLLTTGGRTGELFF. The CDR3 DNA reads as TGCGCCAGCAGCCTCCTAACGACAGGAGGAAGGACCGGGGAGCTGTTTTTT. The chain couples TRBV4-1 to TRBJ2-2, with D tentatively TRBD1 (6 bases). The germline gives CDR1 MGHRA, CDR2 YSYEKL. CDR3 size: 17 residues. V lost 4 bases to trimming and J lost 5 bases, with 20 bases between them.

The chain carries TRBV4-2 and TRBJ1-2, with D possibly being TRBD1 (5 bases). This CDR3 is 17 amino acids long. Trimming cost V 0 bases and J 4 bases, with 18 bases left between them. Germline V gene lookup returns CDR1 LGHNA and CDR2 YNFKEQ. CDR3 in DNA: TGTGCCAGCAGCCAAGAGGGGCAGAGCCCGTTGGGCTATGGCTACACCTTC. Translating gives CASSQEGQSPLGYGYTF.

V and J are TRBV10-2 and TRBJ2-7, with D tentatively TRBD1 (5 bases). Trimming removed 3 bases at V and 1 base at J, with 7 bases between. The CDR3 extends over 13 amino acids. Germline-derived CDR1 and CDR2 are WSHSY and SAAADI. CDR3 coding DNA: TGCGCCAGCAGTGAAGGGGCTTCCTACGAGCAGTACTTC. Translated, it gives CASSEGASYEQYF.

The chain uses TRBV6-6 and TRBJ1-2; 11 bases fit TRBD1. The CDR3 loop spans 16 amino acids. Germline CDR1 and CDR2: MNHNY and SVGAGI (reference sequence). After removal of 5 bases from V and 8 bases from J, the junction contained 13 bases not matched to a gene. This CDR3 reads CASSPGQGAQVGGYTF. CDR3 bases: TGTGCCAGCAGTCCCGGACAGGGGGCCCAGGTCGGAGGCTACACCTTC.

The chain is built from TRBV28 and TRBJ1-1; TRBD1 matches at 8 bases. Germline CDR1 MDHEN, CDR2 SYDVKM. The CDR3 has 14 residues. The V segment lost 4 bases and the J segment 6 bases; nucleotides outside the gene matches: 7. Written as DNA, the CDR3 is TGTGCCAGCAGTTCGACAGGGGCGGTGGCTGAAGCTTTCTTT. It is translated as CASSSTGAVAEAFF.

This chain joins TRBV10-3 and TRBJ2-1; D may be TRBD1 (6 bases). Between the trimmed V and J ends, which lost 4 bases and 0 bases, there was a span of 10 bases. The CDR3 runs to 15 residues. The germline V gene has CDR1 ENHRY and CDR2 SYGVKD. CDR3 nucleotides: TGTGCCATCAGTGTTAGACAGGTCTCCTACAATGAGCAGTTCTTC. It is translated as CAISVRQVSYNEQFF.

The chain employs TRBV30 and TRBJ2-2; 12 positions match TRBD2. Germline V CDR1 and CDR2: GTSNPN, SVGIG (reference sequence). CDR3 size: 17 residues. V shed 1 base, J shed 7 bases, and the junction held 10 bases outside the gene matches. CDR3 sequence reads: CAWSEGLAGISDGELFF. The CDR3 nucleotides read TGTGCCTGGAGTGAAGGACTAGCGGGGATAAGCGACGGGGAGCTGTTTTTT.

The chain links TRBV11-2 to TRBJ1-1, with 8 bases fitting TRBD1. Germline V gene sequence: CDR1 SGHAT, CDR2 FQNNGV. The CDR3 covers 15 residues. Trimming cost V 5 bases and J 5 bases; bases outside gene matches: 10. The CDR3 sequence: CASSQGWTGRTEAFF. The CDR3 nucleotides read TGTGCCAGCAGCCAGGGGTGGACAGGGCGGACTGAAGCTTTCTTT.

V is TRBV24-1 and J is TRBJ1-2; no firm D call. Deletions cut 5 bases from V and 2 bases from J, with 8 bases between. Germline CDR1 reads KGHDR; CDR2 reads SFDVKD. This CDR3 comprises 13 residues. The chain's CDR3 is CATSVGLNYGYTF. For the CDR3, the DNA is TGTGCCACCAGTGTTGGACTCAACTATGGCTACACCTTC.

The chain recombines TRBV30 with TRBJ1-3; D uncertain. Trimming removed 2 bases from V and 4 bases from J, with 21 bases in between. The CDR3 has 17 amino acids. Germline V CDR1 and CDR2: GTSNPN, SVGIG (reference sequence). The CDR3 coding sequence is TGTGCCTGGAGTAAACAACGGGTCCCCCGGTCGGGAAACACCATATATTTT. Protein product: CAWSKQRVPRSGNTIYF.

This clone was detected once. The chain joins TRBV15 to TRBJ2-7; TRBD1 agrees at 9 bases. There are 14 residues in the CDR3. Germline V gene sequence: CDR1 LNHNV, CDR2 YYDKDF (reference sequence). Losses at the gene ends were 8 bases for V and 3 bases for J; bases not matched to a gene: 8. The chain's CDR3 is CATGKPGQGYEQYF. For the CDR3, the DNA is TGTGCCACCGGTAAACCGGGACAGGGCTACGAGCAGTACTTC.

The CDR3 DNA reads TGTGCCAGCAGCGTAGGACAGGGGGCCACCGGGGAGCTGTTTTTT. It is translated as CASSVGQGATGELFF. V is TRBV9 and J is TRBJ2-2, with 10 bases identical to TRBD1. There are 15 residues in the CDR3. Looked up from germline, CDR1 is SGDLS and CDR2 is YYNGEE. Germline trimming cut 0 bases from V and 4 bases from J; bases unmatched to any gene: 0.

The J gene is TRBJ1-2, the V gene TRBV27; 8 bases line up with TRBD1. The germline gives CDR1 MNHEY, CDR2 SMNVEV (reference sequence). This CDR3 is 15 amino acids long. J gave up 0 bases and V 5 bases, and 5 bases lay outside the gene matches. The CDR3 DNA is TGTGCCAGCAGTCCACGGACAGGGACTAACTATGGCTACACCTTC. Its translation is CASSPRTGTNYGYTF.

This clone has more than one count but fewer than ten. The V gene is TRBV7-9, the J gene TRBJ1-6; D might be TRBD1 (5 bases). The V gene lost 0 bases and the J gene lost 10 bases, with 13 bases spanning the gap. Germline CDR1 SEHNR, CDR2 FQNEAQ (reference sequence). The CDR3 runs to 15 residues. CDR3 loop: CASSLAVRGGSPLHF. CDR3 nucleotide sequence: TGTGCCAGCAGCTTAGCGGTGCGGGGCGGCTCACCCCTCCACTTT.

The rearrangement links TRBV30 to TRBJ1-1; a weak D match, TRBD1 (5 bases). This CDR3 is built from 13 residues. The germline V and J ends were trimmed by 4 bases and 0 bases, with 9 bases remaining between them. Germline V lookup: CDR1 GTSNPN, CDR2 SVGIG (reference sequence). The CDR3 protein is CAWMGDLNTEAFF. The CDR3 DNA reads as TGTGCCTGGATGGGGGACTTGAACACTGAAGCTTTCTTT.

The chain recombines TRBV6-5 with TRBJ1-1; D uncertain. The V gene's germline CDR1 is MNHEY and CDR2 SVGAGI. The germline V and J ends were trimmed by 7 bases and 0 bases, with 9 bases remaining between them. There are 13 residues in the CDR3. The CDR3 reads CASNLHVNTEAFF. The CDR3 DNA reads TGTGCCAGCAATTTACATGTGAACACTGAAGCTTTCTTT.

The V call is TRBV18, the J call TRBJ2-7, with 9 bases that match TRBD1. The CDR3 loop spans 15 amino acids. Germline V gives CDR1 KGHSH, CDR2 LQKENI. Unmatched junction bases numbered 6, after V lost 1 base and J lost 5 bases. The CDR3 here is CASSPLRTGDHEQYF. CDR3 bases: TGTGCCAGCTCACCACTTCGGACAGGGGATCACGAGCAGTACTTC.

This chain joins TRBV2 and TRBJ1-5; the D is unclear. Between the trimmed V and J ends, which lost 4 bases and 0 bases, there was a span of 10 bases. This CDR3 has 15 residues. CDR1 is SNHLY, CDR2 FYNNEI, per germline. The CDR3 spells CASSADWNSNQPQHF. The DNA for the CDR3 is TGTGCCAGCAGTGCGGACTGGAATAGCAATCAGCCCCAGCATTTT.

The J gene is TRBJ2-1, the V gene TRBV6-4; D is unclear. The CDR3 has 17 residues. The germline V gene encodes CDR1 MRHNA and CDR2 SNTAGT. V lost 0 bases and J lost 0, with 12 bases in between. The CDR3 DNA reads as TGTGCCAGCAGTGACTCAAGCGCTACGCTCTCCTACAATGAGCAGTTCTTC. Translation: CASSDSSATLSYNEQFF.

This CDR3 is CAWSPSGTQYF. CDR3 nucleotide sequence: TGTGCCTGGAGCCCTAGCGGCACGCAGTATTTT. The V and J genes are TRBV30 and TRBJ2-3, with 7 bases matching TRBD2. V was clipped by 3 bases and J by 9 bases; unmatched bases: 3. This CDR3 has 11 residues. Germline V gene lookup returns CDR1 GTSNPN and CDR2 SVGIG (reference sequence).

The chain links TRBV2 to TRBJ1-1; D call uncertain. The CDR3 sequence is 15 residues long. V was trimmed by 0 bases and J by 1 base, leaving 9 bases between them. The germline CDR1 and CDR2 sequences are SNHLY and FYNNEI. The CDR3 loop reads CASSEALARNTEAFF. The DNA for the CDR3 is TGTGCCAGCAGTGAAGCGTTGGCCAGGAACACTGAAGCTTTCTTT.

This chain links TRBV19 with TRBJ1-2, with D possibly TRBD1 on 5 matching bases. V lost 1 base, J lost 4 bases, and 13 bases lay in between. The length of the CDR3 is 15 residues. The germline CDR1 and CDR2 sequences are LNHDA and SQIVND (reference sequence). The CDR3 coding sequence is TGTGCCAGTAGTATAGGTGGGGCGAAAAGCTATGGCTACACCTTC. The encoded protein is CASSIGGAKSYGYTF.

The chain uses TRBV6-5 and TRBJ1-2; 8 nucleotides line up with TRBD1. Trimming removed 6 bases from V and 6 bases from J; junction bases left unmatched: 3. The CDR3 spans 12 residues. The germline CDR1 and CDR2 sequences are MNHEY and SVGAGI. For the CDR3, the DNA is TGTGCCAGCAGGAGACAGGGGAATGGCTACACCTTC. Translating it yields CASRRQGNGYTF.